The present T cell receptor beta chain was sequenced within a study of shared clonotypes between healthy human individuals. General study points: An effect of sequencing depth on clonotype sharing among donors was expected. Across a handful of donors, naive CD4 shared about 5%, naive CD8 less than 4%, memory CD4 approximately 2.5%, memory CD8 0.4% to 0.5%. A reduction in generation probabilities was seen for non-shared clonotypes relative to those shared by all four donors.

Germline V gene lookup returns CDR1 SGHNT and CDR2 YYREEE (reference sequence). CDR3 size: 15 residues. The V end was cut by 0 bases, the J end by 5 bases, with 14 bases between. Deep was the level at which the assay was run. Generated by immunoSEQ multiplex PCR, the TCRdb table keeps only in-frame clones and is missing some. The table includes 950,000 to 1,100,000 clones, about 80% detected once. On this clone: Its antigen is undetermined.

The source is a man aged 18 to 29 in good health. The chain couples TRBV5-4 to TRBJ1-2, with a tentative D call TRBD1 (6 bases). Sequenced: memory CD4+ T cells sorted from blood. Subset specified: CD45RA-negative fraction. CDR3: CASSLDSRGVYGYTF. CDR3 bases: TGTGCCAGCAGCTTGGATTCCAGGGGCGTGTATGGCTACACCTTC.